The TCR beta chain under discussion was sequenced for a study of T cell responses to AZD1222 COVID-19 vaccine. General study results and limits: With two AZD1222 doses given, Spike-specific TCR breadth and depth both rose. Donors were chiefly white British, with a greater number of females, and clonal diversity was perhaps underestimated.

In germline, CDR1 is SNHLY, CDR2 FYNNEI. CDR3 size: 13 residues. The junction had 6 bases not matched to a gene; V was cut back by 6 bases and J by 9 bases. For this clone: The target antigen is unknown.

The data were produced by immunoSEQ multiplex PCR, yet TCRdb's version contains in-frame clones alone and is incomplete. Of over 100,000 clones in the sample, approximately 90% were seen once. The input for sequencing was peripheral blood, taken on day 0 of AZD1222 vaccination. The sequence was obtained from an adult in good health. The V gene is TRBV2, the J gene TRBJ1-3, with TRBD1 matching over 9 bases. Here the CDR3 reads CASRDGTGSTIYF. In DNA form, the CDR3 reads TGTGCCAGCAGAGACGGGACAGGGAGCACCATATATTTT.